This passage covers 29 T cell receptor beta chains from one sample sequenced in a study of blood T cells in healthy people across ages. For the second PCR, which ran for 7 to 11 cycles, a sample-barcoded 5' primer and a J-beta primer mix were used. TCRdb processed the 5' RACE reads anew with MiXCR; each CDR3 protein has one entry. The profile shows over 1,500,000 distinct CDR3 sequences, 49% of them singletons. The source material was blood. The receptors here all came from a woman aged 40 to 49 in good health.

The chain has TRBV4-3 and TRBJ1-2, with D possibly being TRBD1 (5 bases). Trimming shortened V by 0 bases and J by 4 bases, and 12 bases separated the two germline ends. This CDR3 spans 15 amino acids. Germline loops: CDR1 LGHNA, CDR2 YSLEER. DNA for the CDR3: TGCGCCAGCAGCCAAGAGACAACAGGAGTCTATGGCTACACCTTC. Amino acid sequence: CASSQETTGVYGYTF.

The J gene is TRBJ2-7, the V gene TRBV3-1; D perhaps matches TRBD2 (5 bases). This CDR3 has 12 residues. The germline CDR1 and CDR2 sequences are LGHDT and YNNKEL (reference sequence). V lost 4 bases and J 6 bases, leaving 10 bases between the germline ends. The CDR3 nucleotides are TGTGCCAGCAGCCGGACGCGGGTCGAGCAGTACTTC. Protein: CASSRTRVEQYF.

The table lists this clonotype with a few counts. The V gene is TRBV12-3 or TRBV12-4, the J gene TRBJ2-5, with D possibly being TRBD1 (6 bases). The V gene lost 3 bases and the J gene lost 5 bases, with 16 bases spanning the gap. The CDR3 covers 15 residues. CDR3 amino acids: CASSFGLGARETQYF. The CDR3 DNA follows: TGTGCCAGCAGTTTCGGGCTGGGGGCCCGGGAGACCCAGTACTTC.

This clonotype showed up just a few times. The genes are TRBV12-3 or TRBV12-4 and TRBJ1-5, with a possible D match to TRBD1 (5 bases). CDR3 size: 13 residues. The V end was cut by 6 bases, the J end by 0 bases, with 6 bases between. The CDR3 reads CASRQDSNQPQHF. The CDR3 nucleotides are TGTGCCAGCAGACAGGATAGCAATCAGCCCCAGCATTTT.

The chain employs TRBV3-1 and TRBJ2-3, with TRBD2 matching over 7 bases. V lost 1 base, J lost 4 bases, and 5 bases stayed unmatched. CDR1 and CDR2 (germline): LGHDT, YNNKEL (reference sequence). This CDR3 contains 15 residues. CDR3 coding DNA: TGTGCCAGCAGCCAAGGGACTAGTAGGTCAGATACGCAGTATTTT. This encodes CASSQGTSRSDTQYF.

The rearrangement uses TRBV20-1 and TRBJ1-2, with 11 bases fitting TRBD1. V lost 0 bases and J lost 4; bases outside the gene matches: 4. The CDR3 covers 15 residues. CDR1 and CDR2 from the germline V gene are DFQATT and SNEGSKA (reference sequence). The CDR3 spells CSAREDRGRTYGYTF. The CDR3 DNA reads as TGCAGTGCTAGAGAGGACAGGGGGCGAACCTATGGCTACACCTTC.

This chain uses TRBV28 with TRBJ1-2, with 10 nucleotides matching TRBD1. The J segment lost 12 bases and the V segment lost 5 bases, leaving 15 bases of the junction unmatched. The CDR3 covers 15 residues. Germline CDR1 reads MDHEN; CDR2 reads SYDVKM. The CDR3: CASSPGNGQGVDHTF. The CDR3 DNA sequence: TGTGCCAGCAGTCCCGGCAATGGACAGGGGGTTGATCACACCTTC.

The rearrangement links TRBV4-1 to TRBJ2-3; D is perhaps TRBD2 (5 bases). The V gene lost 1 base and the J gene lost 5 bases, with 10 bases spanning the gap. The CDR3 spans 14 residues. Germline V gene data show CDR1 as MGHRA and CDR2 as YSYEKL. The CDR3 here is CASSQGLLQDTQYF. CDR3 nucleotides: TGCGCCAGCAGCCAAGGACTACTTCAAGATACGCAGTATTTT.

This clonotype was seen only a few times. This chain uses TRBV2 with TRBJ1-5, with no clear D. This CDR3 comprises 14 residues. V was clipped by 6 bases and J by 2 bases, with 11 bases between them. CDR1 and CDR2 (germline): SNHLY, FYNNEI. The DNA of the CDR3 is TGTGCCAGCAGGGCCGCCATGGGCAATCAGCCCCAGCATTTT. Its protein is CASRAAMGNQPQHF.

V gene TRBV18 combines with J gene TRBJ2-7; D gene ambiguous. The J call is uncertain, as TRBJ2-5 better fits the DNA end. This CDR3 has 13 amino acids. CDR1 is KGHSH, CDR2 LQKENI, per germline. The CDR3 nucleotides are TGTGCCAGCTCACCACGACAACGGGAGACCCAGTACTTC. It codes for CASSPRQRETQYF.

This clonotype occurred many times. CDR3 loop: CASSQGVGRDTQYF. The CDR3 DNA is TGCGCCAGCAGCCAAGGGGTCGGGAGAGATACGCAGTATTTT. The chain has TRBV4-3 and TRBJ2-3; tentative D call: TRBD2 (6 bases). V was cut by 1 base and J by 5 bases, with 10 bases left in between. CDR1 is LGHNA, CDR2 YSLEER, per germline. This CDR3 region has 14 residues.

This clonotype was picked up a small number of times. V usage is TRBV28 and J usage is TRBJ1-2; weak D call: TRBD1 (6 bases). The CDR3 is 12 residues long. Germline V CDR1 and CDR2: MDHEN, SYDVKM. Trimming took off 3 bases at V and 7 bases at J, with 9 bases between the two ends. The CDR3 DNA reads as TGTGCCAGCAGTTTCACAGGGTTTGGCTACACCTTC. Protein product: CASSFTGFGYTF.

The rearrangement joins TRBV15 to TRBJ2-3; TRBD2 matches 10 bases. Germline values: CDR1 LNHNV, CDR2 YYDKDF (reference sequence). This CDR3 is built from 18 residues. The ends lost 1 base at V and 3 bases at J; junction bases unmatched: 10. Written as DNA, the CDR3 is TGTGCCACCAGCAGAGCCGGGACTAGCGATTGGTCGACAGATACGCAGTATTTT. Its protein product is CATSRAGTSDWSTDTQYF.

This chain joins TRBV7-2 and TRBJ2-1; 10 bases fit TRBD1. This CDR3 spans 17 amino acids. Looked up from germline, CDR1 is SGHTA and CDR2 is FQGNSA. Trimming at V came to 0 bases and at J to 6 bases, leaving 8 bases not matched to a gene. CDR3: CASSLAPGQGFFNEQFF. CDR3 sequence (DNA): TGTGCCAGCAGCTTAGCGCCGGGACAGGGGTTCTTCAATGAGCAGTTCTTC.

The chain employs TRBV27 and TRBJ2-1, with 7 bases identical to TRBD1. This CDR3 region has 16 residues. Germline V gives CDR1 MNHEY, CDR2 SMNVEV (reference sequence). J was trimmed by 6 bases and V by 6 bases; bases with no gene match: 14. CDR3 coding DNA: TGTGCCAGCAGCCCGGCCCCAGGGGGATGGCGCAATGAGCAGTTCTTC. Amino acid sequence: CASSPAPGGWRNEQFF.

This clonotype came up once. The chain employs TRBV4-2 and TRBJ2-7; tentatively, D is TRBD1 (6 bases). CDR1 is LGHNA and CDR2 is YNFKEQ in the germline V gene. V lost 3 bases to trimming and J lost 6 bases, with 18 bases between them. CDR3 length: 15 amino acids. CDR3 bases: TGTGCCAGCAGCCAGCTGGACAGTCAGCGTCTCGAGCAGTACTTC. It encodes CASSQLDSQRLEQYF.

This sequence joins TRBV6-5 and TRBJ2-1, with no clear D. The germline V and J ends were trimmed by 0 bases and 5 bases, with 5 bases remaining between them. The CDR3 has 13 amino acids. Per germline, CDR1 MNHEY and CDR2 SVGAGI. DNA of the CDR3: TGTGCCAGCAGTTACTCTAAGAACAATGAGCAGTTCTTC. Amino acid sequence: CASSYSKNNEQFF.

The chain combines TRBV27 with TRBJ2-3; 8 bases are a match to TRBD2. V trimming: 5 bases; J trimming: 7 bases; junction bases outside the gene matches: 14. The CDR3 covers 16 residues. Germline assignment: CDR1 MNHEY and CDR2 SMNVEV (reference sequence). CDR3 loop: CASSPGRDSRPNTQYF. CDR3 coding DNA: TGTGCCAGCAGTCCCGGGAGGGACTCCAGGCCGAATACGCAGTATTTT.

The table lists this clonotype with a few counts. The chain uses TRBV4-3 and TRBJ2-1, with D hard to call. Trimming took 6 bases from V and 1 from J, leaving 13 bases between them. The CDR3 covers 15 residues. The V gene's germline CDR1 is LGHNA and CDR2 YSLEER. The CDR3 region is CASSTLLESYNEQFF. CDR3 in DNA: TGCGCCAGCAGTACCTTATTGGAATCCTACAATGAGCAGTTCTTC.

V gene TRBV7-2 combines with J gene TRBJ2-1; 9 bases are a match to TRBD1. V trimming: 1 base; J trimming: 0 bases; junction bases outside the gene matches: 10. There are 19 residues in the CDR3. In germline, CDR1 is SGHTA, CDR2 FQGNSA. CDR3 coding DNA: TGTGCCAGCAGCTTAGTAGGGACAGGGCTAACCAGCTCCTACAATGAGCAGTTCTTC. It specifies CASSLVGTGLTSSYNEQFF. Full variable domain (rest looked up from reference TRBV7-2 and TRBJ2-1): GAGVSQSPSNKVTEKGKDVELRCDPISGHTALYWYRQSLGQGLEFLIYFQGNSAPDKSGLPSDRFSAERTGGSVSTLTIQRTQQEDSAVYLCASSLVGTGLTSSYNEQFFGPGTRLTVL.

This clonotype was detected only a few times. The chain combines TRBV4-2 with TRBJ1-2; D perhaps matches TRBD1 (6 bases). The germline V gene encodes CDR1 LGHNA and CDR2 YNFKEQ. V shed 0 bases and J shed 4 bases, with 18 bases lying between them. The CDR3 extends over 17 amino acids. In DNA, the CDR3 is TGTGCCAGCAGCCAAGATCGAGCGGGGGCCGGCGTCTATGGCTACACCTTC. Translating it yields CASSQDRAGAGVYGYTF.

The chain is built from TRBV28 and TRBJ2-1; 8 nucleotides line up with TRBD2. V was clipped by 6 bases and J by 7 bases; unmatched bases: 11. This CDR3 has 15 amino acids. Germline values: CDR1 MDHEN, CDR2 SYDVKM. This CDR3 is CASRGLTGGANEQFF. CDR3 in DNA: TGTGCCAGCAGGGGCCTGACGGGGGGGGCGAATGAGCAGTTCTTC.

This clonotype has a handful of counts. The CDR3 loop reads CASSAGPSLAGGHTDTQYF. The CDR3 region has the DNA TGTGCCAGCAGCGCTGGTCCCTCTCTAGCGGGGGGTCACACAGATACGCAGTATTTT. The chain carries TRBV11-2 and TRBJ2-3; 11 bases map to TRBD2. The J segment lost 2 bases and the V segment lost 5 bases, leaving 15 bases of the junction unmatched. The CDR3 sequence is 19 residues long. Germline CDR1 SGHAT, CDR2 FQNNGV.

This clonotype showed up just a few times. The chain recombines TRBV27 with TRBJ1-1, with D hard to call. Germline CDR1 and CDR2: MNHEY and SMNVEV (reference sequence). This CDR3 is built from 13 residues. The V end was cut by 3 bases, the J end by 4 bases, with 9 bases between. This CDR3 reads CASSFRVGTEAFF. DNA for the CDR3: TGTGCCAGCAGTTTTAGGGTGGGCACTGAAGCTTTCTTT.

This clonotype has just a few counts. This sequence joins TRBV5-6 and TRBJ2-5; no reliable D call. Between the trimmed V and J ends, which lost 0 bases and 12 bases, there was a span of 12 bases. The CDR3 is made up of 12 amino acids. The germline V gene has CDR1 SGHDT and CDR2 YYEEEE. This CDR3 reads CASSLGAAVEYF. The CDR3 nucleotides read TGTGCCAGCAGCTTGGGCGCGGCGGTTGAGTACTTC. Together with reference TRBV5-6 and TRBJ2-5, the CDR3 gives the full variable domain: DAGVTQSPTHLIKTRGQQVTLRCSPKSGHDTVSWYQQALGQGPQFIFQYYEEEERQRGNFPDRFSGHQFPNYSSELNVNALLLGDSALYLCASSLGAAVEYFGPGTRLLVL.

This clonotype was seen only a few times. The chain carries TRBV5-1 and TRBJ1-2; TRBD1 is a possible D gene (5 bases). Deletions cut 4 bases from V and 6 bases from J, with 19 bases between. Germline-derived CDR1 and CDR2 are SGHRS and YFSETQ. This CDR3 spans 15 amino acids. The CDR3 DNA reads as TGCGCCAGCAGCCCCTCGGGACCGATCCTCCATGGCTACACCTTC. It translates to CASSPSGPILHGYTF.

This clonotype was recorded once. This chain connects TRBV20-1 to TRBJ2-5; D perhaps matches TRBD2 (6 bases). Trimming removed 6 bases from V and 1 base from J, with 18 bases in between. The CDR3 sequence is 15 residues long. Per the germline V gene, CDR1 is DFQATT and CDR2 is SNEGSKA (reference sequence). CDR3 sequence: CSADRRQGLQETQYF. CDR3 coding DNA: TGCAGTGCAGACCGGCGCCAGGGACTCCAAGAGACCCAGTACTTC.

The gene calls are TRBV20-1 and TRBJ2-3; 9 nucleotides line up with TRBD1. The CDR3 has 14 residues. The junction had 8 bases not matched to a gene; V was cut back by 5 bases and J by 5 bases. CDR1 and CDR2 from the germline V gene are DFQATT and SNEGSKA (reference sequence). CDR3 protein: CSAYPGTGRDTQYF. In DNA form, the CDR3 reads TGCAGTGCTTACCCCGGGACAGGGCGAGATACGCAGTATTTT.

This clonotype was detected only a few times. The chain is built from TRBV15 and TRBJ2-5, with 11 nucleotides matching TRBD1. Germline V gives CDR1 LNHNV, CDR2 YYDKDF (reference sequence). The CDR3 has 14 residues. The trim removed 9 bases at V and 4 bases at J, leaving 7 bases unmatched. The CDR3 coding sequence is TGTGCCACAGGGTGGACAGGGGGCCCAGAGACCCAGTACTTC. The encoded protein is CATGWTGGPETQYF. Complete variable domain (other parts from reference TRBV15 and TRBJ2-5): DAMVIQNPRYQVTQFGKPVTLSCSQTLNHNVMYWYQQKSSQAPKLLFHYYDKDFNNEADTPDNFQSRRPNTSFCFLDIRSPGLGDTAMYLCATGWTGGPETQYFGPGTRLLVL.